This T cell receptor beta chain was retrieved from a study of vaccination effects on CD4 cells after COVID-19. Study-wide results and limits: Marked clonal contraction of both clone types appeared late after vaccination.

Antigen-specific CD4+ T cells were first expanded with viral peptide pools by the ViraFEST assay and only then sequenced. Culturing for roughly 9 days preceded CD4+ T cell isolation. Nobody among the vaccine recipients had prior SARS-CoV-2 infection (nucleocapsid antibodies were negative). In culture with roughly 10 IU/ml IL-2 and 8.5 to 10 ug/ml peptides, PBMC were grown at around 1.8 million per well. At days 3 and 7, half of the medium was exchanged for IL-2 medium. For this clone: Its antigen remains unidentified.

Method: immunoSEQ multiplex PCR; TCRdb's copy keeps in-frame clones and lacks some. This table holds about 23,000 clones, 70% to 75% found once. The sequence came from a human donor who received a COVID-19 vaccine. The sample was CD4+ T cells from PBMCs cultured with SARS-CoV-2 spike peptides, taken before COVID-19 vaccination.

As DNA, the CDR3 is TGTGCCAGCAGCTTGGGGGTAGCGGGGAATCAAGAGACCCAGTACTTC. Encoded protein: CASSLGVAGNQETQYF. The chain couples TRBV5-4 to TRBJ2-5; 8 positions agree with TRBD2. Germline V CDR1 and CDR2: SGHNT, YYREEE (reference sequence). The CDR3 is 16 residues long. V shed 0 bases, J shed 2 bases, and the junction held 6 bases outside the gene matches.